The source of this T cell receptor beta chain is a study of shared clonotypes between healthy human individuals. Profiling relied on immunoSEQ multiplex PCR, and the TCRdb table lists in-frame clones only, not all of them. The data contain some 2.1 million clones, roughly 95% of them seen just once; the ten biggest clones take up about 1.7%. Germline CDR1 and CDR2: SGHVS and FNYEAQ. This CDR3 region has 14 residues. Trimming cost V 5 bases and J 6 bases, with 14 bases left between them. The naive CD8 subset, CD45RO-negative cells positively selected for CCR7, excluded terminally differentiated effector memory CD45RA+ cells.

This TCR was sampled from a man between 18 and 29 years old in good health. Some clones in this sample may be carry-over from other donors' samples. The material sequenced was naive CD8+ T cells from PBMCs. The rearrangement uses TRBV7-6 and TRBJ2-1; unclear D gene. CDR3 nucleotide sequence: TGTGCCAGCAGCCGAGCCGAGGTATTCAATGAGCAGTTCTTC. It specifies CASSRAEVFNEQFF.